Below, one T cell receptor beta chain is given with its context. The antigen remains undetermined. The germline V gene encodes CDR1 SEHNR and CDR2 FQNEAQ (reference sequence). Trimming pared 7 bases from V and 7 bases from J, leaving 19 bases between. The length of the CDR3 is 15 residues. While the first cohort had 500 to 700 subjects, the donors belonged to the separate validation cohort of roughly 130 subjects. Some clones are missing from TCRdb's copy, which holds only in-frame ones; the method was immunoSEQ multiplex PCR. The sample comprises about 82,000 clones, approximately 93% of which are singletons, and 0.55% to 0.75% rests with the top ten. The data stem from a study of cytomegalovirus exposure and HLA in healthy donors. Whole-study context: Later, an analysis reported that the 120 or so validation repertoires had used the same platform as the 500 to 800 first-cohort repertoires. Study conclusions and caveats: Cytomegalovirus-associated status was assigned to 164 TCR beta chains.

This sequence originates from a man aged 18 to 29 in good health and CMV-seronegative. V is TRBV7-9 and J is TRBJ1-4, with D tentatively TRBD1 (5 bases). Sequenced: PBMCs. The CDR3 DNA is TGTGCCAGCACCACAAGCGGGGGTAAATCTGAAAAACTGTTTTTT. This gives the protein CASTTSGGKSEKLFF.